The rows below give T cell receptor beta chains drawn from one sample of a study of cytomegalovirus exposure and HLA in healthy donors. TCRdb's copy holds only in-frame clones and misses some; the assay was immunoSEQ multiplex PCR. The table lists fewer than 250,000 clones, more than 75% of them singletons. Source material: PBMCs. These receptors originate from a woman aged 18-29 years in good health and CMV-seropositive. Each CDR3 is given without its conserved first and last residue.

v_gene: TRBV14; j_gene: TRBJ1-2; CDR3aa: ASSQGRRANYGYT
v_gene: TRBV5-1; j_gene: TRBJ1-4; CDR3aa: ASRRQGARREKLF
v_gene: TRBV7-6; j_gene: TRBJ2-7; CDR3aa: ASSSDGTVGYEQY
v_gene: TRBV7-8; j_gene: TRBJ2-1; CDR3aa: ASSSKREKDNEQF
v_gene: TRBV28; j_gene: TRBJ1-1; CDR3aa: ASPRRGQGASEAF
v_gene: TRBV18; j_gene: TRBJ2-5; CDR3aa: ASSPQQAAREETQY
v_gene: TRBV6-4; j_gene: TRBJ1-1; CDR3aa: ARQFWGRRYTEAF
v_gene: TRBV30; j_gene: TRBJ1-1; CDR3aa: AWGLGMNTEAF
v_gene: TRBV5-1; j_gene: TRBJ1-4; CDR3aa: ASSLGDRGYNEKLF
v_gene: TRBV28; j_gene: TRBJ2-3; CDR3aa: ASSLLEHSQY
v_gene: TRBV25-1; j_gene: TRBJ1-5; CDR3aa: ASSETSGLSNQPQH
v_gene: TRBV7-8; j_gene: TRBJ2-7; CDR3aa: ASSLTSGRSLGYEQY
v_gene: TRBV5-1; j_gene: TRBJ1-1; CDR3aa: ASSWRQTGATEAF
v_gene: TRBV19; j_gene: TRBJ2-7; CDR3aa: ASSIRGQGYEQY
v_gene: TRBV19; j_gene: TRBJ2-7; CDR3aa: ASTSRGGYEQY
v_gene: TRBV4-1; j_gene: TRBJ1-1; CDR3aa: ASSQTRTGIF
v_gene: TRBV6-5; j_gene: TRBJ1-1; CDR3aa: ASSFRKNTEAF
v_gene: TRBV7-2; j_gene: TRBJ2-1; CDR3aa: ASSFHGQNNEQF
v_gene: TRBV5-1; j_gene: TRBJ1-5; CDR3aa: ASSLAGNQPQH
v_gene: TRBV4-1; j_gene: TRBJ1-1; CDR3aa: ASSQDSQGRTEAF
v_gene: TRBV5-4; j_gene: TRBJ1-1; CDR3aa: ASSLLGQMNTEAF
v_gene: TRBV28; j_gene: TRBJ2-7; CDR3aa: ASSLGTGGAYEQY
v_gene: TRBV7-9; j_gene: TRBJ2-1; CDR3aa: ASSQGLAGVGEQF
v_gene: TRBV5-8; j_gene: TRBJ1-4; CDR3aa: ASHKFDSATNEKLF